Reported below is one T cell receptor beta chain. This clone's antigen is unknown. Base quality data are lacking; no much larger clone is found one base away. This sample was taken from a study of blood T cells in healthy people across ages (dated by TCRdb to the mid-2010s). Turning to the overall study: In model experiments, template switching captured about one uniquely barcoded TCR beta cDNA molecule for every two T cells. For two donors (one aged 18 to 29 and one aged 80 or older), the study analyzed two additional independent replicas of 1 million unique cDNA reads from the same blood draw. To track age-related changes in TCR beta repertoire diversity, the study relied on deep sequencing normalized with unique cDNA molecular identifiers. Donors were grouped into four age groups: young (average approximately 15 years), middle-aged (roughly 40), aged (over 55) and long-lived (about 90). To avoid experimental bias, donors of different ages were spread randomly across the sequencing lanes. Here is what the overall study found, with its caveats: Estimates of total diversity based on one million sequenced T cells were considered lower bounds and underestimates. As age increased, observed TCR beta diversity per million T cells dropped in a roughly linear way, and a significant reduction was already evident by age 40. A strong correlation was found between observed TCR beta diversity and the percentage of naive T cells measured by flow cytometry. Because the CMV infection status of the donors was unknown, age-related changes in expanded clonotypes may potentially have been confounded. Bulk unsorted PBMC profiling prevented conclusive comparison of naive and antigen-experienced compartments. The long-lived group showed more naive CD4+ T cells, fewer expanded clones and increased TCR diversity than the aged group, suggesting age selection.

Library preparation used 5' RACE. The sequencer was an Illumina HiSeq 2500. A second about 7 to 12 cycle PCR used a sample-barcoded 5' primer and a J-beta primer mix. Each TCR beta cDNA molecule received a unique molecular identifier from a template-switch 5' adaptor carrying 12 random nucleotides. At least 3 million CDR3-containing paired-end reads were obtained from each sample. First-strand cDNA synthesis was performed from all RNA using the Mint cDNA synthesis kit, with priming by a TRBC-specific oligonucleotide. All cDNA was treated with uracil-DNA glycosylase and then went through a first 18-cycle PCR with the universal primers M1SS and BC2_uni_R. The authors' pipeline ran thus. For normalization, 1 million high-quality reads, each with a distinct molecular identifier, were randomly selected from each sample. Reads with shared molecular identifiers were discarded instead of being binned into consensus sequences. MiTCR, set to a Q25 quality threshold and the strictest error-elimination algorithm, was used for CDR3 identification, clonotype clustering and error correction. A nonparametric unseen species model with Euler transformation was used to estimate a lower bound on total TCR beta diversity. TCRdb trimmed public reads at Q25 via fastp, called clones via MiXCR and kept in-frame beta chains. Each entry merges the rows of one CDR3 protein and shows their most common DNA and genes. The V and J calls shown here were made by TCRdb, not taken from the authors' results. Counted in this sample were roughly 1.6 million distinct CDR3 sequences; around 36% of them appeared once. The ten most abundant clones make up approximately 10% of the sample.

Systemically healthy Caucasian individuals from Russia, 39 in total and aged roughly 6 to 90 years, were included as donors. Around 10 milliliters of peripheral blood were collected from each donor into EDTA-treated Vacutainer tubes. Ficoll-Paque density-gradient centrifugation was used to isolate PBMCs, with at least 6.5 million per sample. Trizol reagent was used to extract total RNA from PBMCs, with at least 5.5 micrograms per sample. Naive CD45RAhigh/CD27high T cell percentages were measured by flow cytometry on a PBMC aliquot from every donor. The germline V and J ends show losses of 0 bases and 5 bases respectively, and no gene match explains 6 bases of the junction. The cysteine opens and the phenylalanine closes a CDR3 of 16 amino acids. The DNA shown is the 48-base CDR3, in frame from base 1. The germline V gene gives CDR1 as SGHRS and CDR2 as YFSETQ.

The sequencing input was blood. The sequence derives from a woman between 25 and 40 years old in good health. The V and J segments used are TRBV5-1 and TRBJ2-1, with 9 junctional bases fitting TRBD1. The DNA sequence is given as TGCGCCAGCAGCTTGGGTATCGGGACAGGGAACAATGAGCAGTTCTTC. It encodes CASSLGIGTGNNEQFF.